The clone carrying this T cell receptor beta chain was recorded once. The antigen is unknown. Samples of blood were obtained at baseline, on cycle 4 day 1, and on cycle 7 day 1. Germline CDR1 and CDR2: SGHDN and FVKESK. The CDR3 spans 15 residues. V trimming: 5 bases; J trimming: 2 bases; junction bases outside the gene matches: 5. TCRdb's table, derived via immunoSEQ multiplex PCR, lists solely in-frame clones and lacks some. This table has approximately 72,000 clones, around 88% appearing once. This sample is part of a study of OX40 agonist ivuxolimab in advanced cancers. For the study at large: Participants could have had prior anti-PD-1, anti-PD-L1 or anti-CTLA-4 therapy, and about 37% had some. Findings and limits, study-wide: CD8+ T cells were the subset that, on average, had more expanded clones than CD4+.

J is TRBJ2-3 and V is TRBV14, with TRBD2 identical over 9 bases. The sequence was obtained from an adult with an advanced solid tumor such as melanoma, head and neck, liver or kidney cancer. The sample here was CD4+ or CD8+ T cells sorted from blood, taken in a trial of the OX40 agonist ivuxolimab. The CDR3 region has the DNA TGTGCCAGCAGCTTAAGACTAGCGGACACAGATACGCAGTATTTT. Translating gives CASSLRLADTDTQYF.